This record concerns one T cell receptor beta chain sequence. This clonotype was seen many times. The target of this receptor is not known. There are no base qualities to consult, and no much larger clone falls within one base. The V and J ends are trimmed by 7 bases and 0 bases, leaving 10 bases between them. In the germline V gene (reference sequence), CDR1 corresponds to DFQATT and CDR2 to SNEGSKA. Inclusive of the bounding cysteine and phenylalanine, the CDR3 is 12 residues long. Only CDR3 DNA remains: 36 bases, in frame from the first base. This sample stems from a study of T cells in Graves' hyperthyroidism and ophthalmopathy (dated by TCRdb to between 2018 and 2020). Regarding the research as a whole: Peripheral blood was sampled at the time of initial diagnosis, prior to any treatment. The paper reports TCR Vbeta CDR3 sequencing of roughly 140 peripheral blood samples: around 41 ophthalmopathy, around 80 hyperthyroidism and about 17 progressor patients. The study also compared thyroid tissue and blood T-cell repertoires from over 5 Graves' hyperthyroidism patients. TCR V-J signatures able to tell the groups apart were searched for in a discovery cohort of 90 to 100 patients, of whom roughly 42 had Graves' ophthalmopathy and more than 55 had stable Graves' hyperthyroidism. After sampling, hyperthyroidism patients received methimazole starting at 30 mg daily, and ophthalmopathy patients received high-dose intravenous methylprednisolone. The 95 to 100 discovery patients were randomly divided into training and test sets at a 7:3 ratio. An independent validation cohort of about 19 hyperthyroidism patients and more than 15 patients who later progressed to ophthalmopathy tested prospective prediction of ophthalmopathy.

Hyperthyroidism patients were newly diagnosed, had a disease duration of under 2 months, and were aged 18 to 65 years. Patients with uncontrolled infections, other autoimmune diseases, pregnancy or lactation were excluded. Clinical symptoms, serum thyroxine and TRAb, thyroid ultrasound, and orbital computed tomography formed the basis for the diagnoses. For progressor patients, blood was drawn at the first diagnosis of hyperthyroidism, before any ophthalmopathy symptoms had appeared. Ficoll-Paque density gradient centrifugation was used to isolate PBMCs from about 9.4 ml of fresh peripheral blood. Progressor patients were first diagnosed with Graves' hyperthyroidism and then developed ophthalmopathy during follow-up. Total RNA was extracted using Trizol reagent, and RNA quality was assessed on an Agilent 2100 Bioanalyzer. The TCR beta CDR3 regions were amplified from RNA transcripts. The TCR CDR3 was subjected to a first round of RT-PCR using the HTBI primer set and the Qiagen OneStep RT-PCR kit. A second multiplex PCR round built the libraries, followed by size selection and purification. Libraries were sequenced paired-end with 100 bp reads on an Illumina HiSeq2000. Under the source paper's analysis protocol: Raw data were processed with SOAPnuke, discarding reads with adapters, uncalled bases, mean Phred below 15, or no exact constant-primer or identifier match. COPE v1.2.5 was used to merge high-quality paired reads, and clonotypes were defined as unique nucleotide sequences. MiTCR v1.1 was used to align clonotypes to the IMGT TRBV, TRBD and TRBJ reference segments. The analysis included only V-J combinations with a frequency above 0.0001, which together covered about 99% of the repertoires. A TCS score was defined as the ratio of F50 (clonal expansion) to E x V (chaos), with BLOSUM62-based TCRdist applied between CDR3 peptides within each V-J. Welch's t-statistics and random forest reduced 450 to 600 V-J features to 13, which were used in a naive Bayes classifier (R e1071). TCRdb redid the processing of the public reads, applying fastp at Q25 and MiXCR, and retained in-frame beta chains. When rows share a CDR3 protein, they turn into one entry using the most common DNA and genes. These V and J calls derive from TCRdb rather than the authors' analysis. This sample lists a few hundred thousand distinct CDR3 sequences; roughly 14% were detected once. The top ten clonotypes cover approximately 30% of the sample.

Study-level results and caveats: During validation, the model predicted progression to ophthalmopathy a median of around 6 months ahead of onset, with approximately 70% sensitivity and roughly 72% specificity. Most expanded thyroid clonotypes (frequency above 0.001) were also detected in blood, a finding suggesting that blood repertoires may reflect thyroid immune responses. Ophthalmopathy was separated from stable hyperthyroidism by a 13 V-J signature model, with about 86% sensitivity and roughly 84% specificity obtained in cross-validation and 80%/75% obtained in testing. No statistical method was used to set the sample size in advance, and investigators knew the group allocation.

This sequence uses TRBV20-1 and TRBJ2-7; the D region possibly corresponds to TRBD2 (6 bases align). The sequenced sample consisted of blood. The clonotype was recovered from a woman in her late teens or twenties with Graves' hyperthyroidism that later progressed to Graves' ophthalmopathy. The sequenced DNA: TGCAGTGGACTAGACAGCTCCTACGAGCAGTACTTC. Its amino acids are CSGLDSSYEQYF.